This entry describes one T cell receptor (beta chain). This clone is a singleton in its sample. This receptor's antigen is unknown. Qualities for individual bases were not recorded, and no much larger clone is one base off. This specimen comes from a study of shared clonotypes between healthy human individuals (dated by TCRdb to the early 2020s). Some background on the complete study: A couple of women and a few men aged 18 to 49 years were included in the cohort. To increase sequencing depth and limit assay-specific biases, different laboratories used diverse techniques to prepare libraries and sequence TCR repertoires. Between about 0.8 and 8.9 billion PBMCs per donor were obtained by leukapheresis. The study deeply sequenced blood TCR repertoires of about five healthy adults to estimate repertoire size and the extent of clonotype sharing between individuals. What the authors observed across the whole study: Sampling was restricted to blood, and TCR repertoires in tissues likely differ from the TCR repertoires found in blood. Based on pairwise subsampling, the degree of clonotype sharing among donors was expected to be affected by sequencing depth. The small number of donors limited the genetic and exposure-history diversity represented.

V ends up 1 base short and J 8 bases short, with an unmatched junction base count of 10. Based on the germline V gene, the CDR1 and CDR2 sequences are ENHRY and SYGVKD. The CDR3 measures 15 amino acids from cysteine to phenylalanine. Of the read, only the CDR3 DNA is kept; its 45 bases are in frame from base 1. The donors were healthy, HIV-negative adults who had no recently reported acute infections or vaccinations. All donors were Caucasian adults living in Nashville, Tennessee, USA. In the unsorted samples, 85 million to 100 million PBMCs were counted, and genomic DNA was extracted using the QIAamp DNA Blood Mini kit. Blood was obtained by leukapheresis, after which PBMCs were separated by Ficoll-Histopaque density gradient centrifugation and cryopreserved in liquid nitrogen vapor phase. TCR CDR3 regions were amplified from genomic DNA by multiplex PCR using the deep immunoSEQ assay. Genomic DNA extracted from each cell subset was distributed evenly over all wells of several immunoSEQ 96-well plates, and each plate served as one replicate. For unsorted PBMC, around 0.3 ug genomic DNA, equal to 30,000 or so T cell genomes, was loaded into each replicate PCR. Ten immunoSEQ deep assay plates were used to sequence the unsorted PBMC genomic DNA. Purified libraries were quantified with a Qubit 3.0 fluorometer, sized on a Bioanalyzer 2100, and re-quantified with the KAPA Library Quantification kit. Every immunoSEQ 96-well plate was sequenced on a dedicated single-read 150-cycle Illumina NextSeq 550 flow cell. Per the original workflow: The immunoSEQ output contained only junctional sequences without quality scores, so filtering could not match that applied to full-length reads. To assign V/J genes and CDR3, sequences were annotated using PyIR, a Python wrapper for IgBLAST v1.9, with IMGT germline references. Reads were removed for weak V/J assignments (E-value above 1e-6), missing CDR3, stop codons, out-of-frame junctions, or ambiguous translated residues. V3J clonotypes were defined as sequences sharing an identical inferred V gene, J gene, and CDR3 amino acid sequence. The percentage overlap between two repertoires was calculated by dividing the number of shared unique clonotypes by the size of the smaller repertoire. Repertoire richness was assessed with RTK rarefaction, the Chao1 estimator, and Recon v2.1 estimates of unobserved clonotypes. The table was pulled from immuneACCESS by TCRdb, which kept in-frame rearrangements only. Such tables lose some clones; where checked, under half of the loss comes from unresolved V genes, and the rest has no known cause. V and J calls and clone size are as listed in that table; D and trimming were resolved from the DNA. The sample data list 450,000 to 500,000 clones, and over 75% of these were observed just once. Approximately 12% of the sample is in the top ten clones.

The chain links TRBV10-3 with TRBJ2-7, and TRBD2 matches 8 of the central bases. The material sequenced was PBMCs. This receptor was obtained from a woman aged 35 to 49 in good health. Some clones in this sample may be carry-over from other donors' samples. The CDR3 has the sequence CAISEYDSGDGQQYF. The nucleotide sequence is given as TGTGCCATCAGTGAGTACGATAGCGGGGACGGCCAGCAGTACTTC.